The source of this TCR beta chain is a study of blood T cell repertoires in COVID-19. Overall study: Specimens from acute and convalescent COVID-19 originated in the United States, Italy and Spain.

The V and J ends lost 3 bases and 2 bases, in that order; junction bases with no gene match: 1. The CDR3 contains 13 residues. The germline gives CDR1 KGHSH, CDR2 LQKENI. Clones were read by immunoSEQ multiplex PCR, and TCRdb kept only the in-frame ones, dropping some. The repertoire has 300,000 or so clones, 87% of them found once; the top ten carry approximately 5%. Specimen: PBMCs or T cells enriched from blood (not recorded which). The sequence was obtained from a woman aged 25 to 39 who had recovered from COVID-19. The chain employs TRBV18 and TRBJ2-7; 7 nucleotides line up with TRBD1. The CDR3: CASSPGQPYEQYF. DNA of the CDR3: TGTGCCAGCTCACCGGGACAGCCCTACGAGCAGTACTTC.